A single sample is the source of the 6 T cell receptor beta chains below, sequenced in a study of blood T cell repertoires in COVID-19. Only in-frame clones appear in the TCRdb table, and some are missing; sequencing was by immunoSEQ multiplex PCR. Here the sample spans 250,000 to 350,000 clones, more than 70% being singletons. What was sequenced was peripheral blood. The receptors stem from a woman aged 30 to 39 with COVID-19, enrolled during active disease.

The CDR3 DNA follows: TGTGCCAGCAGCCATCGGGACATTAACTACGAGCAGTACTTC. This encodes CASSHRDINYEQYF. The rearrangement links TRBV5-8 to TRBJ2-7; D is perhaps TRBD1 (6 bases). The CDR3 loop spans 14 amino acids. Trimming shortened V by 4 bases and J by 3 bases, and 14 bases separated the two germline ends. Germline lookup yields CDR1 SGHTS and CDR2 YDEGEE.

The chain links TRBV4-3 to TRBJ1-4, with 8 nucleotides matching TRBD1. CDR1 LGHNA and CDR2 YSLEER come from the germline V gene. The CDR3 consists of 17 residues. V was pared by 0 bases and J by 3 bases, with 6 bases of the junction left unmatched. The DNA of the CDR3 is TGCGCCAGCAGCCAAGACACAGGGGGGAAGTCTAATGAAAAACTGTTTTTT. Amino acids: CASSQDTGGKSNEKLFF.

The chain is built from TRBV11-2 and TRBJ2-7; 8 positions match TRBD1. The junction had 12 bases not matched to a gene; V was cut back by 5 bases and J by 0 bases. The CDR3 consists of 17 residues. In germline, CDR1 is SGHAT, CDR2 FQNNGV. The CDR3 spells CASSPHPGTGTSYEQYF. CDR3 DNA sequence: TGTGCCAGCAGCCCACACCCTGGGACAGGAACCTCCTACGAGCAGTACTTC.

For the CDR3, the DNA is TGTGCCAGCAGTTACCGGACTAGCGGTTACAATGAGCAGTTCTTC. Protein product: CASSYRTSGYNEQFF. This chain joins TRBV6-2 or TRBV6-3 and TRBJ2-1, with 10 bases fitting TRBD2. The CDR3 consists of 15 residues. V lost 2 bases and J lost 4; bases outside the gene matches: 2. The germline CDR1 and CDR2 sequences are MNHEY and SVGEGT.

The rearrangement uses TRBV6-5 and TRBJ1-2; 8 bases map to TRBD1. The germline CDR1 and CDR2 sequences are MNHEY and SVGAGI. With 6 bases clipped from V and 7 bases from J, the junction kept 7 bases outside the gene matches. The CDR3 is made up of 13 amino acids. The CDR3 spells CASSPQQGAGYTF. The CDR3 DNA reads TGTGCCAGCAGCCCCCAGCAGGGGGCTGGCTACACCTTC.

Here the CDR3 reads CASSFIAGGSYNEQFF. The DNA of the CDR3 is TGTGCCAGCAGCTTTATAGCGGGAGGCTCCTACAATGAGCAGTTCTTC. V gene TRBV7-2 combines with J gene TRBJ2-1; 10 nucleotides line up with TRBD2. The ends lost 3 bases at V and 0 bases at J; junction bases unmatched: 2. Germline lookup yields CDR1 SGHTA and CDR2 FQGNSA. The CDR3 is 16 residues long.